The present T cell receptor beta chain was sequenced within a study of cytomegalovirus exposure and HLA in healthy donors (dated by TCRdb to 2017 to 2019). Context from the whole study: An earlier analysis of approximately 600 of the donors reported more than 250 Gb of sequence data and around 120 million unique TCR beta sequences from roughly 180 million T cells. About 320 gigabases of sequencing data and 70 million to 100 million unique TCR sequences were included in an early release covering 500 to 750 HLA-typed donors. Among the roughly 400 genotyped donors, around 81% belonged to the genetic ancestry cluster associated with self-reported Caucasian donors. The aim of the study was to test whether cataloging public T cell receptors could identify signatures of past pathogen exposure. The study used immunosequencing to profile the T cell repertoires of hundreds of subjects and linked those repertoires to cytomegalovirus serostatus. In addition to the first cohort of around 670 subjects, a separate validation cohort of approximately 130 different subjects was used. To predict cytomegalovirus infection status, the study brought together high-throughput TCR immunosequencing, statistical association of individual TCRs with disease status, and machine learning. A later analysis re-examined previously published TCR beta repertoires from over 500 donors and added high-resolution HLA genotyping to investigate patterns of TCR occurrence. The later analysis used no new phenotypic data to find candidate immune exposures, relying instead on TCR beta sequences and their occurrence across donors. An earlier analysis of some 500 of the donors used high-throughput TCR beta sequencing to judge whether each TCR beta V gene segment behaved as functional or pseudogenic. Alongside the repertoire data, information on donor age, sex, ethnicity and CMV serostatus was compiled. A later genetic analysis used genome-wide SNP genotypes for about 60% of the roughly 670 donors, treating that subset as a discovery cohort. All discovery cohort repertoires had been generated using a single sequencing platform. Both class I and class II loci were covered by HLA typing, at four-digit resolution. The number of donors typed differed by locus, with about 620-630 for A, B, C, DRB1 and DQB1, roughly 520 for DQA1, 606 for DPA1, and some 470 for DPB1. Because of strong linkage in the cohort, roughly five DR-DQ haplotypes were treated as single units for association and clustering. On average, around 240,000 unique TCR beta nucleotide sequences were sequenced per donor among more than 350 genotyped donors of the cohort, with roughly 18% of those sequences being non-productive.

The investigation overall reported the following: A few of the identified cytomegalovirus-associated TCR beta chains were confirmed in vitro to be specific for cytomegalovirus antigens. Because counts were too low, more than 15 rarely observed V segments, including chromosome 9 orphons, were left out of the earlier analysis of 500 to 650 of the donors. When HLA alleles, especially DR and DQ, strongly co-occurred, attributing TCR associations to individual alleles was difficult. Most CMV-associated TCR beta chains appeared to be HLA-restricted in a later analysis, and the HLA associations seemed to be driven largely by CMV exposure. The classifier was reported to diagnose cytomegalovirus status with high specificity and sensitivity in both the original and validation cohorts. The study gave a list of roughly 150 TCR beta chains associated with cytomegalovirus. Most TCR sequences were observed very rarely across donors, whereas some public TCRs were present in many individuals. CMV serostatus was the only immune exposure information available for the cohort. In a later analysis, HLA-associated TCR beta chains showed more clonal expansion and lower generation probabilities than non-associated chains that were equally common. Broadly in line with IMGT annotations, most TCR beta V segments showed up in productive rearrangements about 90% or about 30% of the time in an earlier analysis of approximately 640 of the donors. Compared with the roughly 700-donor mean, donors in an Asian-associated ancestry cluster had fewer N-insertions in productive TCRs, according to a later genetic analysis. Only TCR beta chains were sequenced in this cohort, and the absence of alpha or paired-chain data limited detectable features. According to the authors, the approach could potentially be generalized to other disease states and immunological phenotypes. An association between a missense DCLRE1C variant and V-gene and J-gene trimming of TCR beta chains was found in a later genetic analysis and replicated in an independent cohort. A further reported finding was that TCR beta sequences accurately predicted the HLA-A and HLA-B alleles for most subjects in the first cohort. Specific HLA alleles were associated with roughly 16,000 TCR beta sequences at a false discovery rate of 0.05 in a later analysis. Linkage disequilibrium might explain the correlated functional status among segregating V segments, but an unknown experimental factor could not be excluded. The 87-base-pair reads could not distinguish some IMGT-functional V segments, including TRBV6-2 and TRBV6-3, so those segments were excluded. In a later analysis, TCR association rates were found to vary across HLA loci, with the most associated TCRs seen for DRB1 alleles and the fewest for HLA-C alleles. HLA typing was unavailable for some donors at each locus, so association tests used only the typed subset. According to a later analysis, parvovirus B19, influenza, CMV and Epstein-Barr virus appeared linked to several top co-occurrence clusters. Roughly uniform sequencing depth across donors was assumed in presence/absence analyses, although this assumption may not hold. A cluster of highly shared sequence variants was judged likely to be a technical artifact of the sequencing pipeline.

The germline V gene gives CDR1 as SGHNT and CDR2 as YENEEA. The junction shows trimming of 5 bases on V and 2 bases on J, plus 13 bases between the germline ends. Its CDR3 holds 15 amino acids, cysteine through phenylalanine. The entry retains the CDR3 DNA only, 45 bases that are in frame from base 1. In the case of this clone: This receptor's antigen is unknown. No per-base quality is available; no much larger clone lies one base away.

The cohort comprised 666 healthy bone marrow donors. At the time of sampling, all cohort members were nominally healthy, though unrecorded immune exposures were likely present. The donor was CMV seronegative and was included in the group of 352 seronegative cohort members. Each donor provided a peripheral blood sample, and peripheral blood mononuclear cells were used for TCR beta sequencing. Genomic DNA was extracted from the blood cell samples with the Qiagen DNeasy Blood Extraction Kit. Library method: the immunoSEQ multiplex PCR assay. The multiplex PCR relied on a mix of 60 forward primers for TCR Vbeta segments and 13 reverse primers for TCR Jbeta segments. A multiplex PCR assay on genomic DNA amplified the CDR3 region of rearranged TCR beta genes. Amplified TCR beta libraries were sequenced as 87-base-pair reads on the Illumina HiSeq System. On the authors' methods: A later analysis counted about 80 million unique TCR beta chains across the 700 or so repertoires, and around 9.9 million of these chains were shared by at least two donors. Raw reads were error-corrected and collapsed into unique sequences with a nearest-neighbor algorithm that merged closely related sequences to remove PCR and sequencing errors. To assign V, D and J gene segments, CDR3 sequences were aligned to IMGT reference sequences. For a sequence to be retained, at least a six-nucleotide match to both a V gene segment and a J gene segment was required. A rearrangement was called productive if the CDR3 had no stop codons and remained in frame with V and J, and every other rearrangement was called non-productive. Following IMGT convention, CDR3 was defined as the stretch from the second conserved V-encoded cysteine up to the conserved J-encoded phenylalanine. In an earlier analysis of more than 550 of the donors, sequences lacking an unambiguous match to a single V gene segment were excluded. An earlier analysis of fewer than 750 of the donors called V segments functional above 56.7% productive rearrangements and segregating when the between-donor standard deviation exceeded 5%. A statistical classification framework was built to diagnose cytomegalovirus status from the catalog of TCR beta chain sequences. In a later analysis, TCR nucleotide sequences were compared against IMGT/GENE-DB human TR gene sequences so that V and J genes could be assigned. In a later analysis, CDR3 sequences and most-parsimonious VDJ recombination scenarios were assigned using the TCRdist pipeline. In a later analysis, each TCR beta chain was defined by its CDR3 amino acid sequence together with its V-gene family, and reads lacking a unique V-gene family were excluded. A later analysis removed nearly 600 highly shared, low-generation-probability nucleotide sequences to deal with suspected cross-contamination and a sequencing artifact. A later analysis calculated a clonal expansion index for each public chain from normalized within-repertoire ranks of inferred template counts. A later analysis computed generation probabilities with a VDJ recombination model fitted to out-of-frame rearrangements, and checked the results against IGoR. A later analysis scored TCR-TCR, TCR-HLA and TCR-CMV co-occurrence with hypergeometric tests, applying a repertoire-size bias correction to TCR pairs. A later analysis estimated false discovery rates by permuting HLA or CMV assignments 20 times. A later analysis grouped co-occurring TCRs with DBSCAN, adding TCRdist sequence similarity when clustering within HLA-allele-positive subsets. For co-occurrence clustering, repertoires with fewer than 30,000 or more than 120,000 public chains were excluded, along with roughly 5 repertoires with anomalous nucleotide sharing. TCRdb stores this immuneACCESS table with in-frame sequences only. Part of the clones is absent; in the studies checked, under half of the shortfall reflects unresolved V genes, and no reason is known for the rest. That table furnishes V, J and clone size, whereas the DNA furnished D and trimming. The sample data list over 100,000 clones, and around 65% of these were observed just once. The ten biggest clones cover more than 1.5% of the sample.

The source of this sequence is a man younger than 35 in good health and CMV-seronegative. In this chain, TRBV11-3 is recombined with TRBJ1-3, with the D gene uncertain. Sequenced material: PBMCs. The CDR3 region has the sequence CASSPGGKAGNTIYF. The DNA sequence is given as TGTGCCAGCAGCCCGGGAGGCAAGGCTGGAAACACCATATATTTT.